This is a list of T cell receptor beta chains from one sample in a study of PD-L1 blockade in urothelial cancer. Using immunoSEQ multiplex PCR, the repertoire was profiled, and TCRdb retains in-frame clones only, with some absent. The data hold nearly 45,000 clones, with approximately 78% observed a single time. The material was PBMCs, obtained around atezolizumab (anti-PD-L1) treatment. These receptors came from a man aged 55 to 70 with urothelial cancer. Each CDR3 is given with its conserved first and last residue. Where a row states a size, it is once, few, many or the class of an expanded clone; other rows omit it.

abundance | v_gene | CDR3aa
. | TRBV28 | CASSLSPGMGTSTDTQYF
. | TRBV28 | CASSLLSSGRVFNEQFF
once | TRBV7-9 | CASSLATSGTDTQYF
. | TRBV7-9 | CASSLEGVQPQHF
. | TRBV10-3 | CAISRGTGTEAFF
. | TRBV2 | CASSRVSGANVLTF
. | TRBV2 | CASGTEYGYTF
. | TRBV27 | CASSYSRVGAEAFF
. | TRBV30 | CAWSHGTSVYNEQFF
. | TRBV11-2 | CASSFRGGENSPLHF
. | TRBV5-1 | CASSLTSGNQETQYF
. | TRBV18 | CASSPPGGTLNTGELFF
. | TRBV11-2 | CASSETQRPNTEAFF
. | TRBV18 | CASSPRAGRDEAFF
. | TRBV7-2 | CASSPLVAGSYNEQFF
. | TRBV10-3 | CAILSTATYEQYF
. | TRBV19 | CASSMSLDRGSNEQFF
. | TRBV7-2 | CASSPTGTNEKLFF
once | TRBV11-1 | CASSATGPTEAFF
. | TRBV5-1 | CASSSGPKGGEKLFF
. | TRBV28 | CASSLTGPHSGNTIYF
. | TRBV19 | CASQRQGLTDTQYF
. | TRBV19 | CASSRERPDTQYF
. | TRBV5-1 | CASSLGGGGPSYNEQFF
. | TRBV2 | CASRETGTYEQYF
. | TRBV5-1 | CASSPGTSSSTDTQYF
. | TRBV27 | CASSPRAGGRYNEQFF
. | TRBV28 | CASRTTGTNYGYTF
. | TRBV29-1 | CSVGLLYEQYF
. | TRBV28 | CASSPPLAGSSGNTIYF
once | TRBV5-8 | CASSLHGQGPPLSYEQYF
. | TRBV18 | CASSPRTGVDEQYF
. | TRBV11-2 | CASSATSGTGRGIGGYTF
. | TRBV10-3 | CAIGHEQFF
. | TRBV14 | CASSQDYRVEGTQYF
once | TRBV5-1 | CASSLVERVTDTQYF
. | TRBV30 | CASQPGLAGSYEQYF
. | TRBV29-1 | CSVAQGEGYTF